This T cell receptor beta chain was recorded in a study of shared clonotypes between healthy human individuals. Looking at the study overall: Three CD4 naive, three CD4 memory, two CD8 naive and one CD8 memory plate were used per donor.

Trimming removed 4 bases from V and 8 bases from J, with 11 bases in between. The CDR3 has 12 amino acids. CDR1 is MDHEN, CDR2 SYDVKM, per germline. The test was conducted at deep level. Sequencing used immunoSEQ multiplex PCR; TCRdb keeps in-frame clones, though not all of them. This sample yields some 2,100,000 clones, of which under 97% are seen a single time; less than 0.15% belongs to the top ten. V and J are TRBV28 and TRBJ1-2; D ambiguous. The sequence was collected from a man between 18 and 29 years old in good health. The sequenced sample consisted of naive CD4+ T cells sorted from blood. Subset specified: CD45RA+ positively selected. The chain's CDR3 is CASSSNNWGYTF. In DNA, the CDR3 is TGTGCCAGCAGTTCCAATAATTGGGGCTACACCTTC.